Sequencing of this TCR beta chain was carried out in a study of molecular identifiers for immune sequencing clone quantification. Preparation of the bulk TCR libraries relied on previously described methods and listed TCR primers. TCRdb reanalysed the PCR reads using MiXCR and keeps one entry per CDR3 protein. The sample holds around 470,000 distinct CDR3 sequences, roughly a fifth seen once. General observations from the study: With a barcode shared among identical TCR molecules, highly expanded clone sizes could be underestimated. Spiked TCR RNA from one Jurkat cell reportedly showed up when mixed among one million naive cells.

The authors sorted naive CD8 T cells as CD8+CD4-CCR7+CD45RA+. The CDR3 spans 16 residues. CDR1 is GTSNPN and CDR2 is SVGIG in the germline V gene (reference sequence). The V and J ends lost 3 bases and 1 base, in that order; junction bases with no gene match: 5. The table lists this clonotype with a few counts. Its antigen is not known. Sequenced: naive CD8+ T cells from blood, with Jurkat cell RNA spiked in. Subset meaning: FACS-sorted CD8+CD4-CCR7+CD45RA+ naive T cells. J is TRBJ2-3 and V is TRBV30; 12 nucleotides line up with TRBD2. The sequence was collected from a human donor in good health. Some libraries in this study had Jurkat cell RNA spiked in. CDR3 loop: CAWSYRLAGGTDTQYF. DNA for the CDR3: TGTGCCTGGAGCTATCGACTAGCGGGGGGCACAGATACGCAGTATTTT.